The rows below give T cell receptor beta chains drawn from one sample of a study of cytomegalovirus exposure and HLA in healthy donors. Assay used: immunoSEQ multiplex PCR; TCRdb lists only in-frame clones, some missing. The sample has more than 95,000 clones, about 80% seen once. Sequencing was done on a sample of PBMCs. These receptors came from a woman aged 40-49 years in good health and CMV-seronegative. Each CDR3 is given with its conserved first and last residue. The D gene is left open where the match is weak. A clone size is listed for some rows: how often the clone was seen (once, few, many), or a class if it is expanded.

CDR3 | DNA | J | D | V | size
CATSRGTWTGKAFF | TGTGCCACCAGCAGAGGCACCTGGACAGGGAAAGCTTTCTTT | TRBJ1-1 | TRBD1 | TRBV15 | NA
CASSLASRAEAFF | TGTGCCAGCAGCTTGGCCTCCCGGGCTGAAGCTTTCTTT | TRBJ1-1 | NA | TRBV5-4 | NA
CASSSTGISGSKNEQYF | TGTGCCAGCAGTTCCACAGGAATTAGCGGGAGCAAGAACGAGCAGTACTTC | TRBJ2-7 | TRBD2 | TRBV28 | NA
CASSLGGLQETQYF | TGTGCCAGCAGTTTAGGGGGCCTACAAGAGACCCAGTACTTC | TRBJ2-5 | NA | TRBV28 | once
CASTTVRTSGIASSYEQYF | TGTGCCAGCACCACTGTTAGGACTAGCGGGATAGCAAGCTCCTACGAGCAGTACTTC | TRBJ2-7 | TRBD2 | TRBV5-6 | NA
CSSSLRQDGGYTF | TGTTCCAGCAGCCTTCGACAGGACGGTGGCTACACCTTC | TRBJ1-2 | NA | TRBV7-9 | NA
CASSFTAGGQPQHF | TGTGCCAGCAGTTTCACGGCAGGGGGACAGCCCCAGCATTTT | TRBJ1-5 | TRBD1 | TRBV6-1 | NA
CASSDVTSGRGQETQYF | TGTGCCAGTAGCGACGTGACTAGCGGGAGGGGGCAAGAGACCCAGTACTTC | TRBJ2-5 | TRBD2 | TRBV19 | NA
CASSADRGVEKLFF | TGTGCCAGCAGCGCGGACAGGGGGGTTGAAAAACTGTTTTTT | TRBJ1-4 | TRBD1 | TRBV7-9 | few
CASSSDRARGDSPLHF | TGCGCCAGCAGCTCCGACCGGGCCAGGGGGGATTCACCCCTCCACTTT | TRBJ1-6 | TRBD1 | TRBV5-1 | NA
CASSPRQGITGELFF | TGTGCCAGTAGTCCGAGACAGGGTATCACCGGGGAGCTGTTTTTT | TRBJ2-2 | TRBD1 | TRBV19 | NA
CASRPTGEAFF | TGTGCCAGCCGACCGACAGGTGAAGCTTTCTTT | TRBJ1-1 | NA | TRBV6-1 | once
CASSQGGPRGYGYTF | TGTGCCAGCAGCCAAGGGGGGCCAAGGGGGTATGGCTACACCTTC | TRBJ1-2 | NA | TRBV4-2 | NA
CASSAGQGSFGKLFF | TGTGCCAGCAGCGCGGGACAGGGATCCTTCGGAAAACTGTTTTTT | TRBJ1-4 | TRBD1 | TRBV9 | NA
CAISERTTTDTQYF | TGTGCCATCAGTGAGAGGACAACCACAGATACGCAGTATTTT | TRBJ2-3 | NA | TRBV10-3 | NA
CASSFARKRGNEQFF | TGTGCCAGCAGTTTCGCCAGGAAAAGGGGCAATGAGCAGTTCTTC | TRBJ2-1 | NA | TRBV27 | NA
CASGGAGFNEKLFF | TGTGCCAGCGGTGGGGCAGGTTTTAATGAAAAACTGTTTTTT | TRBJ1-4 | NA | TRBV28 | NA
CASSLGSTAIQETQYF | TGCGCCAGCAGCTTGGGATCGACAGCAATCCAAGAGACCCAGTACTTC | TRBJ2-5 | NA | TRBV5-1 | NA
CASSGLSGGLSYNEQFF | TGTGCCAGCAGTGGCCTATCGGGAGGACTCTCCTACAATGAGCAGTTCTTC | TRBJ2-1 | TRBD2 | TRBV2 | NA
CASSSLTGELFF | TGTGCCAGCAGCTCTCTCACCGGGGAGCTGTTTTTT | TRBJ2-2 | NA | TRBV7-3 | NA
CASSWEPGLAETRFYNEQFF | TGCGCCAGCAGCTGGGAACCGGGACTAGCGGAGACGAGATTCTACAATGAGCAGTTCTTC | TRBJ2-1 | TRBD2 | TRBV23-1 | NA
CASTSRSWQEQETQYF | TGTGCCAGCACCTCCCGGTCTTGGCAGGAACAAGAGACCCAGTACTTC | TRBJ2-5 | NA | TRBV5-8 | NA
CASSLFSGAGQPQHF | TGTGCCAGCAGTTTATTCTCAGGGGCTGGTCAGCCCCAGCATTTT | TRBJ1-5 | NA | TRBV28 | NA
CASSTGTPNNEQFF | TGTGCCAGCAGCACCGGGACTCCGAACAATGAGCAGTTCTTC | TRBJ2-1 | NA | TRBV2 | NA
CASSAGTSGRAGTDTQYF | TGTGCCAGCAGCGCCGGGACTAGCGGGAGGGCCGGCACAGATACGCAGTATTTT | TRBJ2-3 | TRBD2 | TRBV9 | NA
CASSLRGGPYNEQFF | TGTGCCAGCAGCTTGAGGGGCGGACCTTACAATGAGCAGTTCTTC | TRBJ2-1 | NA | TRBV5-4 | once
CASSLSRQETQYF | TGTGCCAGCAGCTTAAGCAGGCAAGAGACCCAGTACTTC | TRBJ2-5 | NA | TRBV7-2 | NA
CASSEDRGNLEAFF | TGTGCCAGCAGTGAAGACAGGGGGAATCTCGAAGCTTTCTTT | TRBJ1-1 | TRBD1 | TRBV25-1 | NA
CASSLGGLAEYEQYF | TGTGCCAGCAGCTTGGGGGGACTAGCGGAATACGAGCAGTACTTC | TRBJ2-7 | TRBD2 | TRBV5-6 | NA
CASSTRLLGEQYF | TGTGCCAGCAGCACACGACTACTCGGGGAGCAGTACTTC | TRBJ2-7 | NA | TRBV7-8 | NA
CASSFRGGTEAFF | TGTGCCAGCAGTTTTAGGGGGGGTACTGAAGCTTTCTTT | TRBJ1-1 | NA | TRBV28 | NA
CASSLGDRQGEAFF | TGTGCCAGCAGCTTAGGGGATAGACAGGGGGAAGCTTTCTTT | TRBJ1-1 | TRBD1 | TRBV7-9 | NA